What follows are 5 T cell receptor beta chains derived from one specimen sequenced in a study of T cell responses to AZD1222 COVID-19 vaccine. The method was immunoSEQ multiplex PCR; TCRdb's version includes in-frame clones alone and lacks a portion of them. This table has 90,000 to 120,000 clones, about nine tenths appearing once. This specimen consisted of peripheral blood, obtained 28 days after the second AZD1222 dose. Receptors were obtained from an adult who received the AZD1222 COVID-19 vaccine.

V gene TRBV18 combines with J gene TRBJ2-5, with 7 bases lining up with TRBD1. This CDR3 comprises 12 residues. Looked up from germline, CDR1 is KGHSH and CDR2 is LQKENI. V shed 7 bases and J 2 bases; nucleotides not matched to a gene: 1. CDR3 nucleotide sequence: TGTGCCAGCTTGGGACAGCAAGAGACCCAGTACTTC. This sequence encodes CASLGQQETQYF.

This chain joins TRBV28 and TRBJ2-5; D is perhaps TRBD2 (6 bases). The length of the CDR3 is 13 residues. V was cut by 3 bases and J by 2 bases, with 7 bases left in between. The germline V gene has CDR1 MDHEN and CDR2 SYDVKM. In DNA form, the CDR3 reads TGTGCCAGCAGTTTGGGGGGACAAGAGACCCAGTACTTC. Translating gives CASSLGGQETQYF.

The chain is built from TRBV28 and TRBJ2-1, with unresolved D. The CDR3 is 15 amino acids. Trimming shortened V by 3 bases and J by 0 bases, and 9 bases separated the two germline ends. Germline loops: CDR1 MDHEN, CDR2 SYDVKM. CDR3 residues: CASSLEQISYNEQFF. As DNA, the CDR3 is TGTGCCAGCAGTTTGGAGCAGATCTCCTACAATGAGCAGTTCTTC.

V usage is TRBV5-4 and J usage is TRBJ2-6; D might be TRBD1 (5 bases). Germline V gene data show CDR1 as SGHNT and CDR2 as YYREEE (reference sequence). This CDR3 contains 16 residues. V was shortened by 1 base and J by 1 base, with 9 bases between the two germline ends. The CDR3 DNA is TGTGCCAGCAGCTTGAGGTCAGGGTCTGGGGCCAACGTCCTGACTTTC. It translates to CASSLRSGSGANVLTF.

This chain uses TRBV6-1 with TRBJ1-6; 7 bases line up with TRBD1. CDR1 MNHNS and CDR2 SASEGT come from the germline V gene. Trimming cost V 4 bases and J 0 bases; bases outside gene matches: 6. This CDR3 comprises 17 residues. The CDR3 sequence is CASSVGQRSSYNSPLHF. The CDR3 DNA follows: TGTGCCAGCAGTGTGGGACAGCGGAGCTCCTATAATTCACCCCTCCACTTT.